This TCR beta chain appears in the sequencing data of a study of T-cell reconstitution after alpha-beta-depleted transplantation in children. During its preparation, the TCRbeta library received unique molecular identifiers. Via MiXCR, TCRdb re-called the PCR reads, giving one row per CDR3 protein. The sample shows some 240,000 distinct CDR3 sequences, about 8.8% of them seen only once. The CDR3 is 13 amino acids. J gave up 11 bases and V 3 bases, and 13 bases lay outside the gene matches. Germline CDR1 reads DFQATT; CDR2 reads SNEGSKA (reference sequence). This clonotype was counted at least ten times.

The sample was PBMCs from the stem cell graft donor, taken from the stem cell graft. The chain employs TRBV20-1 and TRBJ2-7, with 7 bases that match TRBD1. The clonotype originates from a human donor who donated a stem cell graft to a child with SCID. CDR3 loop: CSASQATGSGEYF. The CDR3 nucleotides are TGCAGTGCTAGCCAAGCGACAGGGTCCGGCGAGTACTTC.